Listed below are T cell receptor beta chains from one sample, sequenced in a study of early T cells in non-severe SARS-CoV-2 infection. TCRdb redid the calling of the 5' RACE reads with MiXCR, one entry per CDR3 protein. Found here are fewer than 120,000 distinct CDR3 sequences, around 13% of them singletons; the top ten hold 3% to 4.5%. The sample consisted of whole blood, taken at baseline. Source of these receptors: an adult who was a healthcare worker with PCR-confirmed SARS-CoV-2 infection or an uninfected control (not recorded which). The CDR3 runs from the conserved cysteine through the conserved F or W. The D gene is left open where the match is weak. Not all rows give a size; the values are once, few, many and, for expanded clones, a class.

TRBV6-6,few,TRBJ1-1,TRBD1,TGTGCCAGCACCTACCCTTGGGGACAGGGCTCACCCGAAGCTTTCTTT,CASTYPWGQGSPEAFF
TRBV29-1,-,TRBJ2-7,TRBD2,TGCAGCGTAAAGACTAGCGGAGCTACCTACGAGCAGTACTTC,CSVKTSGATYEQYF
TRBV20-1,few,TRBJ2-7,-,TGCAGTGCCCCTAGTATGTATGGACAGAACTACGAGCAGTACTTC,CSAPSMYGQNYEQYF
TRBV6-6,once,TRBJ2-7,TRBD1,TGTGCCAGCAGTTATGACAGGGGATACGAGCAGTACTTC,CASSYDRGYEQYF
TRBV29-1,-,TRBJ1-1,-,TGCAGCGTTGGGGAGGACGCGAACACTGAAGCTTTCTTT,CSVGEDANTEAFF
TRBV28,few,TRBJ2-4,TRBD1,TGTGCCAGCAGTTTACACGGGACAGGGGGTCGATGGATTCAGTACTTC,CASSLHGTGGRWIQYF
TRBV4-2,-,TRBJ1-1,TRBD1,TGTGCCAGCAGCCAAGAAGACAGGGGAACTGAAGCTTTCTTT,CASSQEDRGTEAFF
TRBV6-2/TRBV6-3,-,TRBJ2-1,-,TGTGCCAGCAGTTCCACTAATTTCAGCAGATACAATGAGCAGTTCTTC,CASSSTNFSRYNEQFF
TRBV6-1,many,TRBJ1-5,-,TGTGCCAGCAGTGAAGGGGGGCGCAGTCAGCCCCAGCATTTT,CASSEGGRSQPQHF
TRBV2,few,TRBJ1-1,TRBD1,TGTGCCAGCACTTTCGACAGGGCCATGAACACTGAAGCTTTCTTT,CASTFDRAMNTEAFF
TRBV5-1,few,TRBJ2-1,TRBD1,TGCGCCAGCAGCGCCGGGACAGGGGCCGGGGGTGAGCAGTTCTTC,CASSAGTGAGGEQFF
TRBV27,many,TRBJ1-3,-,TGTGCCAGCAGTTTATACGCAGGGTCAGGAAACACCATATATTTT,CASSLYAGSGNTIYF
TRBV29-1,-,TRBJ2-3,TRBD1,TGCAGCGGGGGACAGGGTAGAGATACGCAGTATTTT,CSGGQGRDTQYF
TRBV2,many,TRBJ2-3,-,TGTGCCAGCAGAGACCAAGGGGGCACAGATACGCAGTATTTT,CASRDQGGTDTQYF
TRBV2,many,TRBJ2-5,-,TGTGCCAGCAGTGAAAGGGGAGCTTCCCAAGAGACCCAGTACTTC,CASSERGASQETQYF
TRBV12-3/TRBV12-4,-,TRBJ2-5,TRBD1,TGTGCCAGCCGTCAGAGGGGGCTCGGCCAAGAGACCCAGTACTTC,CASRQRGLGQETQYF
TRBV30,many,TRBJ1-1,TRBD1,TGTGCCTCCCGGCAACGAGACAGGGGAGGCACTGAAGCTTTCTTT,CASRQRDRGGTEAFF
TRBV29-1,few,TRBJ2-1,-,TGCAGCGTGGTCCGGGGGGCGGTCGGTGAGCAGTTCTTC,CSVVRGAVGEQFF
TRBV2,-,TRBJ1-1,TRBD1,TGTGCCAGCAGTTCCAATGGACAGGGGAACACTGAAGCTTTCTTT,CASSSNGQGNTEAFF
TRBV6-1,-,TRBJ2-3,-,TGTGCCAGCAGCCTATCAACAGGCCCCGCAGATACGCAGTATTTT,CASSLSTGPADTQYF
TRBV6-1,many,TRBJ2-4,-,TGTGCCAGCTATGGGGACAAGAATAAACGGGGCTTC,CASYGDKNKRGF
TRBV29-1,-,TRBJ2-1,-,TGCACCTCCTCGGGGGGCCGCTCAAGTGAGCAGTTCTTC,CTSSGGRSSEQFF
TRBV5-1,-,TRBJ1-6,-,TGCGCCAGCAGCAATCAGGCCTATAATTCACCCCTCCACTTT,CASSNQAYNSPLHF
TRBV27,few,TRBJ2-7,TRBD1,TGTGCCAGCAGTCTAAGGACAGGGTCGGTGTACGAGCAGTACTTC,CASSLRTGSVYEQYF
TRBV6-6,-,TRBJ1-6,-,TGTGCCAGCAGTTACTCCCCCGACGCGTCACCCCTCCACTTT,CASSYSPDASPLHF
TRBV16,-,TRBJ1-6,-,TGTGCCAGCAGCCAACTCTCTAGGTCACCCCTCCACTTT,CASSQLSRSPLHF
TRBV28,few,TRBJ2-1,TRBD2,TGTGCCAGCAGCTTGGGGACTAGTCTTGAGCAGTTCTTC,CASSLGTSLEQFF
TRBV4-1,-,TRBJ1-2,-,TGCGCCAGCAGCCTGGGGCGGTTAAACTATGGCTACACCTTC,CASSLGRLNYGYTF
TRBV2,-,TRBJ2-6,-,TGTGCCAGCAGTCCAGGGACTGGGGCCAACGTCCTGACTTTC,CASSPGTGANVLTF
TRBV2,few,TRBJ1-5,-,TGTGCCAGCAGTCCAGGGGAGGGTTATCAGCCCCAGCATTTT,CASSPGEGYQPQHF
TRBV10-2,-,TRBJ1-1,-,TGCGCCAGCAGAGCGGGACACATGAACACTGAAGCTTTCTTT,CASRAGHMNTEAFF
TRBV3-1,few,TRBJ2-3,-,TGTGCCAGCAGCCAAATAACAGGTTCTAGCACAGATACGCAGTATTTT,CASSQITGSSTDTQYF